These T cell receptor beta chains were read from a single sample in a study of Tregs in tolerant kidney transplant recipients. Method: immunoSEQ multiplex PCR; TCRdb's copy keeps in-frame clones and lacks some. The sample has 40,000 to 50,000 clones; roughly nine tenths are singletons. Sequenced: Tregs from blood. These receptors were collected from a human donor in good health. The CDR3 runs from the conserved cysteine through the conserved F or W. Fields, in order: V gene, D gene, J gene, CDR3 DNA, CDR3 protein. A D gene is named only where the DNA matches it firmly.

TRBV5-1	TRBD1	TRBJ1-1	TGCGCCAGCAGCTTGTCGGGACAGGGAGGATACACTGAAGCTTTCTTT	CASSLSGQGGYTEAFF
TRBV5-1	NA	TRBJ2-7	TGCGCCAGCAGGGGGCGGGACGGGGGTACCTACGAGCAGTACTTC	CASRGRDGGTYEQYF
TRBV30	NA	TRBJ1-1	TGTGCCTGGAGGGCGTCCGGGAGGGGTATTAGAATTGAAGCTTTCTTT	CAWRASGRGIRIEAFF
TRBV5-1	TRBD2	TRBJ2-5	TGCGCCAGCACCCTACTAGCGGACCAAGAGACCCAGTACTTC	CASTLLADQETQYF
TRBV5-6	NA	TRBJ2-3	TGTGCCAGCAGCTTGGATCTGGGCAGGGTTTACACAGATACGCAGTATTTT	CASSLDLGRVYTDTQYF
TRBV5-1	TRBD2	TRBJ2-1	TGCGCCAGCAGCAGGACTAGCGTTAGGAATGAGCAGTTCTTC	CASSRTSVRNEQFF
TRBV19	NA	TRBJ1-4	TGTGCCAGTAGTATCCCCGACACTCCGGGTGAAAAACTGTTTTTT	CASSIPDTPGEKLFF
TRBV18	NA	TRBJ2-3	TGTGCCAGCTCACGGGGGGAAGATACGCAGTATTTT	CASSRGEDTQYF
TRBV6-6	NA	TRBJ1-4	TGTGCCAGCAACTCCAGGGGCACAGGGAGGGACGAAAAACTGTTTTTT	CASNSRGTGRDEKLFF
TRBV5-1	NA	TRBJ2-2	TGCGCCAGCAGCCCGAGAGAGGGTAGGACCGGGGAGCTGTTTTTT	CASSPREGRTGELFF
TRBV11-2	NA	TRBJ2-5	TGTGCCAGCAGCTTATACCCGGGGACCGTGAATAAGACCCAGTACTTC	CASSLYPGTVNKTQYF
TRBV5-5	NA	TRBJ2-7	TGTGCCAGCAGCTTAGGAGACTACGAGCAGTACTTC	CASSLGDYEQYF
TRBV7-2	TRBD2	TRBJ2-3	TGTGCCAGCAGCCGGACTAGCGGGAACACAGATACGCAGTATTTT	CASSRTSGNTDTQYF
TRBV10-2	TRBD1	TRBJ1-2	TGCGCCAGCAGTGAGAAAGGGACAGGGGGAATCTATGGCTACACCTTC	CASSEKGTGGIYGYTF
TRBV6-1	NA	TRBJ2-7	TGTGCCGGTTCTGGAGACTTCACAGCCTACGAGCAGTACTTC	CAGSGDFTAYEQYF
TRBV5-3	NA	TRBJ2-7	TGTGCCAGAAGCTTGTGCGAGGTTTGCTACGAGCAGTACTTC	CARSLCEVCYEQYF
TRBV6-1	NA	TRBJ1-4	TGTGCCAGCAGTGAGGCCTCCGCAACTAATGAAAAACTGTTTTTT	CASSEASATNEKLFF